A single sample gave rise to the 5 T cell receptor delta chains below, sequenced in a study of γδ T cells in repeated Plasmodium falciparum infection. Bulk repertoires came from Vgamma9/Vdelta2+ or Vdelta2-negative gammadelta T cells flow-sorted from PBMC. TCRdb ran CATT on the multiplex PCR reads. The table lists tens of thousands of delta-chain clones, 0.75% to 1% of them singletons, with over 8.5% in the top ten. The sequencing sample was made of gamma-delta T cells from blood. All receptors derive from a pool of human donors (malaria-infected and uninfected, not separated).

A word on this clone: The protein TCRdb gives is from a much larger clone and does not agree with this DNA's translation at residue 3, likely a read error; the protein shown here comes from the DNA. Distinct nucleotide sequences in the sample also encode this CDR3. The chain combines TRDV1 with TRDJ1, with 12 positions matching TRDD3. The germline V gene has CDR1 TSWWSYY and CDR2 QGS. The CDR3 loop spans 19 amino acids. CDR3 coding DNA: TGTGCTCCTGGGGAACTGGTCCGAATACTGGGGGATACCGGGGATAAACTCATCTTT. Translation: CAPGELVRILGDTGDKLIF.

Details on this clone: TCRdb's listed protein matches a much larger clone and diverges from this DNA's translation at residue 5, likely through a read error; the protein shown comes from the DNA. The chain has TRDV2 and TRDJ1; TRDD3 matches at 8 bases. TCRdb records no J gene; here it was assigned by comparing the DNA to germline. The trim removed 3 bases at V and 3 bases at J, leaving 11 bases unmatched. This CDR3 is 16 amino acids long. Germline CDR1 GEAIGNYY, CDR2 EKD. The CDR3 sequence: CACDSLGARGADKLIF. The CDR3 nucleotides are TGTGCCTGTGACTCACTGGGGGCCCGAGGGGCCGATAAACTCATCTTT.

Comments on this clone: The protein TCRdb gives is from a much larger clone and does not agree with this DNA's translation at residue 13, likely a read error; the protein shown here comes from the DNA. V is TRDV1 and J is TRDJ1; unclear D gene. The CDR3 runs 15 residues. Germline loops: CDR1 TSWWSYY, CDR2 QGS. CDR3 protein: CALGEVTPYTDKPIF. The CDR3 DNA sequence: TGTGCTCTTGGGGAAGTGACCCCTTACACCGATAAACCCATCTTT.

On this clone: TCRdb pairs this DNA with a much larger clone's protein that differs at residue 12, likely a read error; the protein shown was translated from the DNA. The chain has TRDV2 and TRDJ1; 13 bases fit TRDD3. No J gene was available from TCRdb, and it was assigned here by a germline match of the DNA. CDR1 and CDR2 from the germline V gene are GEAIGNYY and EKD. This CDR3 has 17 residues. Germline trimming cut 0 bases from V and 3 bases from J; bases unmatched to any gene: 6. The CDR3 DNA follows: TGTGCCTGTGACACCGGAACTGGGGGATACGAGGCCGATAAACTCATCTTT. It specifies CACDTGTGGYEADKLIF.

The J gene is TRDJ1, the V gene TRDV2, with TRDD3 matching over 7 bases. Assignment of the J gene here rests on matching the DNA to germline, because TCRdb gives none. Looked up from germline, CDR1 is GEAIGNYY and CDR2 is EKD. Trimming took 3 bases from V and 4 from J; bases not matched to a gene: 13. CDR3 size: 16 residues. In DNA, the CDR3 is TGTGCCTGTGACCCCGTAGGTGGGGATAGAAGCGATAAACTCATCTTT. Its translation: CACDPVGGDRSDKLIF.